Sequencing of this TCR beta chain was carried out in a study of OX40 agonist ivuxolimab in advanced cancers. Germline V gene lookup returns CDR1 SNHLY and CDR2 FYNNEI. There are 14 residues in the CDR3. Deletions cut 6 bases from V and 1 base from J, with 12 bases between. A remark on this clone: What it recognizes is unknown.

Study findings and constraints: Averaged across samples, CD8+ T cells carried more expanded clones than CD4+ did. Low normalized T-cell clonal expansion also characterized some of the nonresponders. Doses of 0.1 to 3.0 mg/kg were accompanied by clonal expansion of CD4+ and CD8+ blood T cells by week 6.

Only in-frame clones appear in the TCRdb table, and some are missing; sequencing was by immunoSEQ multiplex PCR. The sample has over 85,000 clones; 87% are singletons. The sample here was CD4+ or CD8+ T cells sorted from blood, taken in a trial of the OX40 agonist ivuxolimab. The chain joins TRBV2 to TRBJ1-1; D ambiguous. The origin of this receptor is an adult with an advanced solid tumor such as melanoma, head and neck, liver or kidney cancer. For the CDR3, the DNA is TGTGCCAGCAGATACAGAGGCTCGAACACTGAAGCTTTCTTT. This translates into CASRYRGSNTEAFF. Full variable domain (missing parts from reference TRBV2 and TRBJ1-1): EPEVTQTPSHQVTQMGQEVILRCVPISNHLYFYWYRQILGQKVEFLVSFYNNEISEKSEIFDDQFSVERPDGSNFTLKIRSTKLEDSAMYFCASRYRGSNTEAFFGQGTRLTVV.